These 27 T cell receptor beta chains were sequenced from one sample in a study of CD8+ T cells in alopecia areata (dated by TCRdb to 2016 to 2019). The intended sense of this specimen's time point label: less than five weeks on oral tofacitinib. This sample's treatment or condition label indicates: oral pan-JAK inhibitor, 5-10 mg twice daily. The library was prepared using the immunoSEQ multiplex PCR assay. To provide template for TCR sequencing, every sample had RNA extracted and reverse transcribed into cDNA. TCRdb took this table from immuneACCESS and kept in-frame rearrangements with V and J called. Such tables lack part of the clones; where checked against another copy, unresolved V genes explain under half of the gap, and the rest is unexplained. Recorded for this sample are more than 85,000 clones; around 55% of them occurred a single time. 15% of the sample is in the top ten clones. Sample: CD8+ T cells sorted from blood, taken at week 4, from a patient treated with tofacitinib. Receptors originate from a human donor with alopecia areata.

This chain uses TRBV9 with TRBJ2-5; D perhaps matches TRBD2 (6 bases). Trimming stripped 2 bases from V and 2 bases from J, with 10 bases between. The CDR3 runs 14 residues. The germline V gene encodes CDR1 SGDLS and CDR2 YYNGEE. The CDR3 sequence is CASSVGGVQETQYF. The DNA of the CDR3 is TGTGCCAGCAGCGTTGGCGGGGTTCAAGAGACCCAGTACTTC.

This sequence joins TRBV27 and TRBJ2-1; 8 bases are a match to TRBD2. Germline values: CDR1 MNHEY, CDR2 SMNVEV (reference sequence). This CDR3 comprises 14 residues. V was pared by 3 bases and J by 6 bases, with 4 bases of the junction left unmatched. This chain's CDR3 is CASSFGGAPNEQFF. Written as DNA, the CDR3 is TGTGCCAGCAGTTTCGGGGGGGCTCCCAATGAGCAGTTCTTC.

The chain carries TRBV29-1 and TRBJ2-1, with 12 bases identical to TRBD2. The CDR3 covers 14 residues. Unmatched junction bases numbered 6, after V lost 6 bases and J lost 6 bases. The germline CDR1 and CDR2 sequences are SQVTM and ANQGSEA. The CDR3 coding sequence is TGCAGCGTAGCGGGACTAGCGGGCCCCAATGAGCAGTTCTTC. Residues: CSVAGLAGPNEQFF.

The chain employs TRBV27 and TRBJ1-1; 8 bases align to TRBD1. CDR1 and CDR2 from the germline V gene are MNHEY and SMNVEV (reference sequence). V was pared by 6 bases and J by 1 base, with 7 bases of the junction left unmatched. CDR3 size: 15 residues. DNA of the CDR3: TGTGCCAGCAGACTATCCGGGACAGGGAACACTGAAGCTTTCTTT. Translating it yields CASRLSGTGNTEAFF.

The gene calls are TRBV6-4 and TRBJ2-1, with 9 bases that match TRBD1. V lost 0 bases to trimming and J lost 2 bases; unmatched junction nucleotides: 8. Germline lookup yields CDR1 MRHNA and CDR2 SNTAGT. The CDR3 length is 18 residues. The CDR3 region is CASSDSFWGTGTYNEQFF. The CDR3 nucleotides read TGTGCCAGCAGTGACTCGTTCTGGGGGACAGGGACCTACAATGAGCAGTTCTTC.

V and J are TRBV2 and TRBJ2-1, with 8 bases matching TRBD2. CDR1 and CDR2 from the germline V gene are SNHLY and FYNNEI. The CDR3 sequence is 16 residues long. J lost 6 bases, V lost 8 bases, and 15 bases had no gene match. The CDR3 loop is CASGYNGRAGGNEQFF. The CDR3 DNA follows: TGTGCCAGCGGATACAACGGGAGGGCCGGGGGCAATGAGCAGTTCTTC. The entire variable domain, with the rest obtained from reference TRBV2 and TRBJ2-1, is as follows: EPEVTQTPSHQVTQMGQEVILRCVPISNHLYFYWYRQILGQKVEFLVSFYNNEISEKSEIFDDQFSVERPDGSNFTLKIRSTKLEDSAMYFCASGYNGRAGGNEQFFGPGTRLTVL.

This clone is a singleton in its sample. This chain uses TRBV27 with TRBJ2-3, with D perhaps TRBD1 (6 bases). Per the germline V gene, CDR1 is MNHEY and CDR2 is SMNVEV (reference sequence). CDR3 length: 15 amino acids. V was cut by 5 bases and J by 6 bases, with 18 bases left in between. This chain's CDR3 is CASSPLAIRGDTQYF. DNA for the CDR3: TGTGCCAGCAGTCCTCTGGCCATAAGGGGGGATACGCAGTATTTT.

This chain joins TRBV9 and TRBJ1-2, with D maybe TRBD1 (5 bases). Germline CDR1 and CDR2: SGDLS and YYNGEE. V was trimmed by 0 bases and J by 4 bases, leaving 13 bases between them. This CDR3 is 15 amino acids long. CDR3 amino acids: CASSVATGTAYGYTF. In nucleotides, the CDR3 is TGTGCCAGCAGCGTAGCTACGGGGACGGCCTATGGCTACACCTTC.

In this sample, this clone turned up a few times. The chain has TRBV29-1 and TRBJ2-5; D gene ambiguous. Germline lookup yields CDR1 SQVTM and CDR2 ANQGSEA. Between the trimmed V and J ends, which lost 1 base and 5 bases, there was a span of 17 bases. CDR3 size: 15 residues. The CDR3 DNA sequence: TGCAGCGTTGAAGGGGCCCAGGATCCGGGCGAGACCCAGTACTTC. It yields the protein CSVEGAQDPGETQYF.

The chain uses TRBV4-1 and TRBJ2-5, with TRBD2 matching 7 bases. This CDR3 contains 15 residues. From germline, CDR1 is MGHRA and CDR2 YSYEKL. V shed 0 bases and J 5 bases; nucleotides not matched to a gene: 6. CDR3 sequence reads: CASSQEVGLGETQYF. For the CDR3, the DNA is TGCGCCAGCAGCCAAGAGGTAGGACTAGGGGAGACCCAGTACTTC.

This rearrangement joins TRBV30 to TRBJ2-2; the match to TRBD1 covers 9 bases. V dropped 8 bases and J dropped 5; count of bases not matched to a gene: 12. Germline CDR1 GTSNPN, CDR2 SVGIG (reference sequence). This CDR3 region has 15 residues. The CDR3 loop is CAQRQGVGGTGELFF. DNA of the CDR3: TGTGCCCAGCGACAGGGGGTAGGAGGGACCGGGGAGCTGTTTTTT.

The genes are TRBV19 and TRBJ1-2, with D unclear. The V end lost 0 bases, the J end lost 2 bases, and 16 bases lay between the germline ends. The length of the CDR3 is 17 residues. From germline, CDR1 is LNHDA and CDR2 SQIVND (reference sequence). The CDR3 region is CASSIDRSTQENYGYTF. The CDR3 DNA is TGTGCCAGTAGTATAGATCGATCGACACAAGAGAACTATGGCTACACCTTC.

The V and J genes are TRBV12-5 and TRBJ2-5; D is possibly TRBD1 (5 bases). This CDR3 has 14 amino acids. The germline CDR1 and CDR2 sequences are LGHNT and FRNRAP. Trimming shortened V by 5 bases and J by 5 bases, and 15 bases separated the two germline ends. The DNA for the CDR3 is TGTGCTAGTGGTAGGCCAGGGCAAAGGGAGACCCAGTACTTC. It translates to CASGRPGQRETQYF.

This clone was counted only a few times. The chain combines TRBV29-1 with TRBJ2-7; perhaps TRBD1 as D (6 bases). Trimming removed 5 bases from V and 0 bases from J, with 8 bases in between. CDR3 length: 12 amino acids. The germline V gene encodes CDR1 SQVTM and CDR2 ANQGSEA. The CDR3 nucleotides read TGCAGCGTTCTGACAGGCTCCTACGAGCAGTACTTC. It encodes CSVLTGSYEQYF.

This clone was detected a few times. The chain recombines TRBV2 with TRBJ2-1; D is unresolved. Trimming stripped 6 bases from V and 3 bases from J, with 18 bases between. Germline V lookup: CDR1 SNHLY, CDR2 FYNNEI. The CDR3 runs to 16 residues. The chain's CDR3 is CASRDRPWGFYNEQFF. In DNA, the CDR3 is TGTGCCAGCAGAGACCGACCCTGGGGTTTCTACAATGAGCAGTTCTTC. Combining the CDR3 with reference TRBV2 and TRBJ2-1 gives the whole variable domain EPEVTQTPSHQVTQMGQEVILRCVPISNHLYFYWYRQILGQKVEFLVSFYNNEISEKSEIFDDQFSVERPDGSNFTLKIRSTKLEDSAMYFCASRDRPWGFYNEQFFGPGTRLTVL.

J is TRBJ2-1 and V is TRBV19, with D perhaps matching TRBD1 or TRBD2 (5 bases each). The CDR3 is 14 residues long. CDR1 and CDR2 from the germline V gene are LNHDA and SQIVND (reference sequence). Trimming cost V 5 bases and J 7 bases, with 15 bases left between them. CDR3 sequence: CASSVWQGRNEQFF. In DNA form, the CDR3 reads TGTGCCAGTAGTGTATGGCAGGGACGGAATGAGCAGTTCTTC. Combining the CDR3 with reference TRBV19 and TRBJ2-1 gives the whole variable domain DGGITQSPKYLFRKEGQNVTLSCEQNLNHDAMYWYRQDPGQGLRLIYYSQIVNDFQKGDIAEGYSVSREKKESFPLTVTSAQKNPTAFYLCASSVWQGRNEQFFGPGTRLTVL.

This clone has just a few counts. The chain is built from TRBV5-6 and TRBJ1-2; 7 nucleotides align to TRBD1. Per germline, CDR1 SGHDT and CDR2 YYEEEE. CDR3 length equals 13 residues. Trimming removed 8 bases from V and 4 bases from J; junction bases left unmatched: 8. The CDR3 DNA reads as TGTGCCAGTAACGGGGACAGACTCTATGGCTACACCTTC. Translating gives CASNGDRLYGYTF.

The chain has TRBV29-1 and TRBJ2-4; 14 nucleotides align to TRBD2. The CDR3 covers 16 residues. Germline CDR1 is SQVTM and CDR2 is ANQGSEA. Unmatched junction bases numbered 12, after V lost 7 bases and J lost 7 bases. CDR3 coding DNA: TGCAGCGCCGGGGGACTAGCGGGAGTAGATGCGAACATTCAGTACTTC. Translated: CSAGGLAGVDANIQYF.

CDR3 DNA: TGCGCCAGCAGCCAAGATCTGGGGTCATCCCTAAGCTACGAGCAGTACTTC. Protein sequence: CASSQDLGSSLSYEQYF. The rearrangement links TRBV4-1 to TRBJ2-7; D remains ambiguous. CDR1 is MGHRA and CDR2 is YSYEKL in the germline V gene. V was clipped by 0 bases and J by 3 bases, with 18 bases between them. CDR3 length: 17 amino acids.

This rearrangement joins TRBV4-3 to TRBJ2-7, with D maybe TRBD1 (6 bases). V was shortened by 0 bases and J by 2 bases, with 14 bases between the two germline ends. Germline values: CDR1 LGHNA, CDR2 YSLEER. This CDR3 region has 16 residues. The CDR3 spells CASSQDSGTPAYEQYF. The CDR3 DNA follows: TGCGCCAGCAGCCAAGACTCCGGGACACCAGCCTACGAGCAGTACTTC.

V gene TRBV7-9 combines with J gene TRBJ2-3; TRBD2 matches 12 bases. The CDR3 covers 15 residues. Trimming removed 6 bases from V and 2 bases from J; junction bases left unmatched: 3. Germline-derived CDR1 and CDR2 are SEHNR and FQNEAQ (reference sequence). This CDR3 reads CASRTSGGNTDTQYF. The CDR3 nucleotides read TGTGCCAGCAGGACTAGCGGGGGTAACACAGATACGCAGTATTTT.

The V gene is TRBV30, the J gene TRBJ1-2, with D perhaps TRBD1 (5 bases). This CDR3 has 15 amino acids. Trimming left V 2 bases short and J 1 base short, with 14 bases between. The germline gives CDR1 GTSNPN, CDR2 SVGIG (reference sequence). The CDR3 is CAWSKAWGSNYGYTF. CDR3 sequence (DNA): TGTGCCTGGAGTAAAGCTTGGGGCAGTAACTATGGCTACACCTTC.

The chain uses TRBV14 and TRBJ2-1, with 14 nucleotides matching TRBD2. The CDR3 loop spans 19 amino acids. CDR1 SGHDN and CDR2 FVKESK come from the germline V gene. Trimming took 0 bases from V and 7 from J; bases not matched to a gene: 11. This chain's CDR3 is CASSQDGGLAGVGKNEQFF. As DNA, the CDR3 is TGTGCCAGCAGCCAAGATGGGGGACTAGCGGGAGTTGGAAAGAATGAGCAGTTCTTC.

The rearrangement uses TRBV5-1 and TRBJ2-2, with unresolved D. Germline-derived CDR1 and CDR2 are SGHRS and YFSETQ. V was trimmed by 0 bases and J by 1 base, leaving 4 bases between them. The length of the CDR3 is 14 residues. In DNA, the CDR3 is TGCGCCAGCAGCTTGGGGAAGAACACCGGGGAGCTGTTTTTT. It codes for CASSLGKNTGELFF.

The chain carries TRBV7-9 and TRBJ1-1, with 8 nucleotides matching TRBD1. The junction had 4 bases not matched to a gene; V was cut back by 6 bases and J by 4 bases. Per the germline V gene, CDR1 is SEHNR and CDR2 is FQNEAQ (reference sequence). The CDR3 has 13 amino acids. The chain's CDR3 is CASSRTGSTEAFF. Here the CDR3 DNA reads TGTGCCAGCAGTCGGACAGGGAGCACTGAAGCTTTCTTT.

The V call is TRBV9, the J call TRBJ2-1; the match to TRBD2 covers 8 bases. Germline loops: CDR1 SGDLS, CDR2 YYNGEE. This CDR3 is 14 amino acids long. Trimming took 0 bases from V and 5 from J; bases not matched to a gene: 1. CDR3 nucleotide sequence: TGTGCCAGCAGCGTAGAGGGACTAGACAATGAGCAGTTCTTC. Protein sequence: CASSVEGLDNEQFF. The full variable domain, in which reference TRBV9 and TRBJ2-1 provide the parts outside the CDR3, is DSGVTQTPKHLITATGQRVTLRCSPRSGDLSVYWYQQSLDQGLQFLIQYYNGEERAKGNILERFSAQQFPDLHSELNLSSLELGDSALYFCASSVEGLDNEQFFGPGTRLTVL.

The chain couples TRBV9 to TRBJ2-7; TRBD1 agrees at 8 bases. CDR1 is SGDLS, CDR2 YYNGEE, per germline. V lost 0 bases and J lost 2; bases outside the gene matches: 4. This CDR3 spans 15 amino acids. The CDR3: CASSVGQGLPYEQYF. Here the CDR3 DNA reads TGTGCCAGCAGCGTAGGACAGGGGCTCCCCTACGAGCAGTACTTC.